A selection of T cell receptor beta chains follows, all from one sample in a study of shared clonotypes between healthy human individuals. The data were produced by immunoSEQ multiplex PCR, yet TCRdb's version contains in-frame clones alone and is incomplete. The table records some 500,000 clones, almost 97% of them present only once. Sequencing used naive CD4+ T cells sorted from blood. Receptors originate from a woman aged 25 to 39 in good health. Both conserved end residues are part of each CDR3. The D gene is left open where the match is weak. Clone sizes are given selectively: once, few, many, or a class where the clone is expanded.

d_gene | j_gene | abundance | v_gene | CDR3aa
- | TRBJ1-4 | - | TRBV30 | CAWSGKTTNEKLFF
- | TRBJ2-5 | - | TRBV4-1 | CASSQFVTQYF
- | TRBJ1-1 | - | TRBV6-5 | CASSYHRGGNTEAFF
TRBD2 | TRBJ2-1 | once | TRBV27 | CASTPLIAGRASEQFF
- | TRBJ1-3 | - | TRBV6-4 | CASSAPTDIRFKEDTIYF
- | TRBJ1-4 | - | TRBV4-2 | CASRDVGQGYEKLFF
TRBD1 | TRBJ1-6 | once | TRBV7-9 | CASSFQGDNSPLHF
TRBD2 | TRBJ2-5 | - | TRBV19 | CASSTGLADQETQYF
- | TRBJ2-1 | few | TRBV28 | CASSSRAEEQFF
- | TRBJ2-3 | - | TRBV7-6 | CASSPEAGPTDTQYF
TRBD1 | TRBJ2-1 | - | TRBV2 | CASREQGYEQFF
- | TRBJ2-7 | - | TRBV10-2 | CASKERDTYEQYF
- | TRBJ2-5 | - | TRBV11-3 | CASSSRQNQETQYF
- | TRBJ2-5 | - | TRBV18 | CASSQQSGQGNF
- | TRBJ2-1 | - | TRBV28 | CASNLMDNEQFF
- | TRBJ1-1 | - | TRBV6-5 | CASSYSSSVNTEAFF
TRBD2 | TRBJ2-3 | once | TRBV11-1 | CASSPRGLAISTDTQYF
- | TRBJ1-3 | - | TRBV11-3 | CASSLGSTPGNTIYF
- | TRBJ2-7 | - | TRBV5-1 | CASSLASGSFYEQYF
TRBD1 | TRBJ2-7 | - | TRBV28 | CASSLHPRTGNSYEQYF
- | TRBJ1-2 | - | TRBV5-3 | CARSHYHVLWGGDRYTF
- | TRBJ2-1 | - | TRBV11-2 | CASSYPAAGNEQFF
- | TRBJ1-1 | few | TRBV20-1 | CSARENTEAFF
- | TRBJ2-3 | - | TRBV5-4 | CASSLTSTGGGDTQYF
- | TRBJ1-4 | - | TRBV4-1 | CASSLIPGVIGKLFF
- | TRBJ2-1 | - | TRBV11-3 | CASSRDYNEQFF
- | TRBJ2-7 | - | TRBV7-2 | CASSPLAGGLGEQYF
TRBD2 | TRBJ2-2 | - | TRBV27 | CASSLSASLAGYTGELFF
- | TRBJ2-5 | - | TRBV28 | CASSFLETQYF
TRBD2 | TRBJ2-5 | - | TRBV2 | CASSEGLAGVETQYF
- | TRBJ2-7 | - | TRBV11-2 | CASSLERGYEQYF
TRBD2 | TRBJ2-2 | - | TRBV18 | CASSPGTSTGELFF
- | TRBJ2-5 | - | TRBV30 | CAWRTEETQYF
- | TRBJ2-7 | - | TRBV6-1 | CASRTLRTDEQYF
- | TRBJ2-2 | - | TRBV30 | CAWSVIVNTGELFF
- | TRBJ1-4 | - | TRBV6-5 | CASSTRTEKLFF
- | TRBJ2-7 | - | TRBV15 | CATSRDRGNEQYF
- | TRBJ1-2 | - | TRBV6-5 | CASSTQVQNPYGYTF
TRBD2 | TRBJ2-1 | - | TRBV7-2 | CASSLTVTSGNNEQFF
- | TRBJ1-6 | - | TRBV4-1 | CASSQNRDSPLHF
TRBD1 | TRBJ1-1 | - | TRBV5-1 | CASSLGSEGGAGLAFF
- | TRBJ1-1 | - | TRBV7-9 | CASSRRNTKNTEAFF
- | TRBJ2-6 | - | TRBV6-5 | CATARGSGANVLTF
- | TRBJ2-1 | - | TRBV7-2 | CASSLQNNEQFF
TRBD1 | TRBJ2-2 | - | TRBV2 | CASRAPGTATGELFF
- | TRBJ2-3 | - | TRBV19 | CASSIPSYTYPSTDTQYF
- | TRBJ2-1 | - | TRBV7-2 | CASSLLATNDEQFF
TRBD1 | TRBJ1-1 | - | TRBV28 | CASSDPQGGTEAFF